This T cell receptor beta chain was sequenced during a study of blood T cell repertoires in COVID-19. The CDR3 sequence is 13 residues long. The junction had 6 bases not matched to a gene; V was cut back by 10 bases and J by 6 bases. Germline V gives CDR1 KGHDR, CDR2 SFDVKD. TCRdb's copy holds only in-frame clones and misses some; the assay was immunoSEQ multiplex PCR. The sample has approximately 170,000 clones; around 85% are singletons. The Seattle patients joined while their infection was active and were tracked longitudinally afterward. The TCR comes from an elderly man with COVID-19, enrolled during active disease. Sequencing was carried out using peripheral blood. The J gene is TRBJ1-1, the V gene TRBV24-1, with 11 nucleotides matching TRBD1. The CDR3 bases are TGTGCCACTGGGACAGGGGGTCTGGCTGAAGCTTTCTTT. Translated, it gives CATGTGGLAEAFF.